The 12 T cell receptor beta chains presented below share a single source sample, sequenced in a study of T cell repertoires and HLA-DP antigens. TCRdb keeps only in-frame clones here, not all; method: immunoSEQ multiplex PCR. The sample shows some 110,000 clones, approximately 92% of them seen only once. These receptors have no identified antigens. Sequencing was done on a sample of CD4+ T cells from PBMCs. The receptor set was obtained from a woman between 18 and 29 years old in good health and CMV-seronegative.

V is TRBV27 and J is TRBJ2-5; 9 bases agree with TRBD2. Trimming took 5 bases from V and 4 from J; bases not matched to a gene: 2. The germline CDR1 and CDR2 sequences are MNHEY and SMNVEV (reference sequence). The CDR3 sequence is 13 residues long. CDR3 sequence: CASSPAGGETQYF. CDR3 sequence (DNA): TGTGCCAGCAGTCCAGCGGGGGGAGAGACCCAGTACTTC.

The rearrangement joins TRBV6-1 to TRBJ2-7; 7 bases line up with TRBD1. CDR1 and CDR2 from the germline V gene are MNHNS and SASEGT. V gave up 4 bases and J gave up 0 bases; unmatched junction bases: 6. This CDR3 contains 15 residues. This CDR3 is CASSVNTGASYEQYV. The CDR3 DNA sequence: TGTGCCAGCAGTGTCAATACAGGGGCCTCCTACGAGCAGTACGTC.

J is TRBJ2-7 and V is TRBV28, with D possibly TRBD2 on 6 matching bases. CDR3 length: 15 residues. Germline values: CDR1 MDHEN, CDR2 SYDVKM. Written as DNA, the CDR3 is TGTGCTAGCAGTTCCCTAGGGCGGGGCTCCTACGAGCAGTACGTC. It is translated as CASSSLGRGSYEQYV.

Worth noting for this clone: The same CDR3 arises from other DNA sequences in this sample as well. The genes are TRBV5-4 and TRBJ1-6; the D gene is possibly TRBD1 (6 bases). The V gene's germline CDR1 is SGHNT and CDR2 YYREEE (reference sequence). V was clipped by 1 base and J by 9 bases, with 8 bases between them. The CDR3 runs 13 residues. DNA for the CDR3: TGTGCCAGCAGCTTGACAGGGAGTTCACCCCTCCACTTT. Translation: CASSLTGSSPLHF. Filled out from reference TRBV5-4 and TRBJ1-6, the complete variable domain reads ETGVTQSPTHLIKTRGQQVTLRCSSQSGHNTVSWYQQALGQGPQFIFQYYREEENGRGNFPPRFSGLQFPNYSSELNVNALELDDSALYLCASSLTGSSPLHFGNGTRLTVT.

This chain connects TRBV4-2 to TRBJ2-3; 8 bases map to TRBD2. V lost 1 base to trimming and J lost 4 bases; unmatched junction nucleotides: 4. The germline gives CDR1 LGHNA, CDR2 YNFKEQ. This CDR3 has 15 residues. The CDR3 DNA is TGTGCCAGCAGCCAAGCGGGGGGGCAGGCAGATACGCAGTATTTT. Protein: CASSQAGGQADTQYF.

In its sample, this clone was seen a few times. The V call is TRBV18, the J call TRBJ1-3; 8 bases are shared with TRBD1. The CDR3 has 16 residues. Germline values: CDR1 KGHSH, CDR2 LQKENI. The J segment lost 2 bases and the V segment lost 3 bases, leaving 6 bases of the junction unmatched. The CDR3 DNA follows: TGTGCCAGCTCACCGAAGCTACAGGGGGCTGGAAACACCATATATTTT. Residues: CASSPKLQGAGNTIYF.

The chain has TRBV7-8 and TRBJ2-3; TRBD1 agrees at 9 bases. This CDR3 region has 15 residues. Losses at the gene ends were 4 bases for V and 4 bases for J; bases not matched to a gene: 6. Germline V gene lookup returns CDR1 SGHVS and CDR2 FQNEAQ. The CDR3 sequence is CASSSYRGLADTQYF. In nucleotides, the CDR3 is TGTGCCAGCAGCTCCTACAGGGGGCTCGCAGATACGCAGTATTTT.

The rearrangement links TRBV6-5 to TRBJ1-2; 9 positions agree with TRBD1. This CDR3 spans 14 amino acids. Per germline, CDR1 MNHEY and CDR2 SVGAGI. V lost 5 bases and J lost 4; bases outside the gene matches: 5. The CDR3: CASSTGTGPYGYTF. CDR3 bases: TGTGCCAGCAGTACCGGGACAGGGCCCTATGGCTACACCTTC.

The chain recombines TRBV7-2 with TRBJ2-3; 7 bases match TRBD2. The V segment lost 6 bases and the J segment 2 bases; nucleotides outside the gene matches: 8. This CDR3 is 15 amino acids long. Germline values: CDR1 SGHTA, CDR2 FQGNSA. The CDR3 here is CASRMEGRATDTQYF. CDR3 bases: TGTGCCAGCAGGATGGAGGGGAGGGCCACAGATACGCAGTATTTT.

The genes are TRBV4-1 and TRBJ2-5; 14 bases line up with TRBD2. The tail of the sequence fits TRBJ2-7 better, so the J call may be wrong. CDR3 length: 16 amino acids. CDR1 and CDR2 from the germline V gene are MGHRA and YSYEKL. The CDR3 region has the DNA TGCGCCAGCAGCCAACTGGGACTAGCGGGAGACTACGAGCAGTACTTC. It codes for CASSQLGLAGDYEQYF.

The V call is TRBV18, the J call TRBJ2-6; D gene ambiguous. Germline CDR1 and CDR2: KGHSH and LQKENI. V shed 8 bases and J shed 4 bases, with 15 bases lying between them. There are 15 residues in the CDR3. The CDR3: CASRASFPGANVLTF. The CDR3 DNA sequence: TGTGCCAGCCGTGCGTCCTTTCCCGGGGCCAACGTCCTGACTTTC. The variable domain in full, completed from reference TRBV18 and TRBJ2-6, reads NAGVMQNPRHLVRRRGQEARLRCSPMKGHSHVYWYRQLPEEGLKFMVYLQKENIIDESGMPKERFSAEFPKEGPSILRIQQVVRGDSAAYFCASRASFPGANVLTFGAGSRLTVL.

This chain links TRBV6-1 with TRBJ2-2; D is undetermined. Between the trimmed V and J ends, which lost 6 bases and 5 bases, there was a span of 16 bases. The CDR3 is 15 amino acids. From germline, CDR1 is MNHNS and CDR2 SASEGT. The CDR3 reads CASSRFQTKTGELFF. In DNA form, the CDR3 reads TGTGCCAGCAGCCGATTTCAAACCAAGACCGGGGAGCTGTTTTTT.